This T cell receptor beta chain originates from a study of CD8+CD57+ T cells in acquired aplastic anemia. Genomic DNA was employed as the template in profiling TCR beta VDJ and CDR3. TCRdb itself ran the reads through MiXCR, one entry per CDR3 protein. The data contain fewer than 250,000 distinct CDR3 sequences, roughly 53% of them singletons. Whole-study findings and limits: Patients and controls shared over 25 CD8+ CDR3 sequences.

The sequenced patients had an expansion of CD8+CD57+ cells seen by flow cytometry. In this sample, this clonotype turned up many times. Its antigen is not known. The V end was cut by 1 base, the J end by 5 bases, with 6 bases between. The germline V gene encodes CDR1 MNHNS and CDR2 SASEGT. The CDR3 sequence is 13 residues long. The clonotype originates from a human donor with aplastic anemia. The chain uses TRBV6-1 and TRBJ1-5, with no clear D. The sample taken for sequencing was sorted CD4+, CD8+, or CD8+CD57+ T cells (not recorded which) from PBMCs. The CDR3, as DNA: TGTGCCAGCAGTGAAGTGGCCTATCAGCCCCAGCATTTT. It yields the protein CASSEVAYQPQHF.